The clone carrying this T cell receptor beta chain turned up a few times. The data belong to a study of T-cell reconstitution after alpha-beta-depleted transplantation in children. Germline assignment: CDR1 SGHAT and CDR2 FQNNGV. The CDR3 spans 12 residues. V lost 1 base, J lost 11 bases, and 11 bases lay in between. The authors prepared the TCRbeta library with unique molecular identifiers. One entry per CDR3 protein, called by TCRdb with MiXCR from the PCR reads. The repertoire holds about 350,000 distinct CDR3 sequences, 13% seen once, with roughly 4.5% in the top ten. The TCR was taken from a human donor who donated a stem cell graft to a child with Fanconi anemia. The sequences come from PBMCs, collected from the stem cell graft. This sequence joins TRBV11-2 and TRBJ1-1; a possible D gene is TRBD1 (5 bases). The CDR3 protein is CASSLGGRTAFF. The CDR3 nucleotides are TGTGCCAGCAGCTTAGGGGGCAGGACCGCTTTCTTT.